The 14 T cell receptor beta chains given below trace back to one sample, sequenced in a study of blood T cell repertoires in COVID-19. Assay used: immunoSEQ multiplex PCR; TCRdb lists only in-frame clones, some missing. The table includes 200,000 or so clones, roughly 80% detected once. What was sequenced was peripheral blood. The receptors here all came from a human donor in a cohort sampled during active COVID-19.

The chain recombines TRBV4-2 with TRBJ2-5, with 7 positions matching TRBD1. V shed 0 bases, J shed 4 bases, and the junction held 8 bases outside the gene matches. Germline V lookup: CDR1 LGHNA, CDR2 YNFKEQ. CDR3 length: 16 amino acids. The CDR3: CASSQDHLGGRETQYF. The CDR3 DNA sequence: TGTGCCAGCAGCCAAGATCATCTAGGGGGCCGAGAGACCCAGTACTTC.

This clone appeared a few times. The CDR3, as DNA: TGTGCCAGCAGCTTAGTGTGGAGCGGCTACACCTTC. Encoded protein: CASSLVWSGYTF. The chain combines TRBV7-2 with TRBJ1-2; D unclear. The CDR3 extends over 12 amino acids. V shed 1 base and J shed 8 bases, with 8 bases lying between them. Germline CDR1 and CDR2: SGHTA and FQGNSA.

The V and J genes are TRBV6-2 or TRBV6-3 and TRBJ2-7; 8 nucleotides match TRBD1. Per the germline V gene, CDR1 is MNHEY and CDR2 is SVGEGT. The J segment lost 3 bases and the V segment lost 2 bases, leaving 0 bases of the junction unmatched. This CDR3 has 13 residues. The chain's CDR3 is CASSYDRGYEQYV. The CDR3, as DNA: TGTGCCAGCAGTTACGACAGGGGCTACGAGCAGTACGTC.

This chain connects TRBV7-2 to TRBJ2-1, with 8 bases aligning to TRBD2. Trimming at V came to 5 bases and at J to 7 bases, leaving 10 bases not matched to a gene. This CDR3 is built from 15 residues. Germline V gives CDR1 SGHTA, CDR2 FQGNSA. CDR3 region: CASSSLGGAGNEQFF. The CDR3 DNA reads as TGTGCCAGCAGCAGTCTCGGGGGGGCCGGGAATGAGCAGTTCTTC.

The chain recombines TRBV3-1 (or the pseudogene TRBV3-2) with TRBJ1-2; TRBD1 might be the D (6 bases). Germline V gene lookup returns CDR1 LGHDT and CDR2 YNNKEL (reference sequence). V lost 4 bases, J lost 3 bases, and 15 bases lay in between. This CDR3 contains 15 residues. The DNA for the CDR3 is TGTGCCAGCAGCCCCGTGACGGGGACACACTATGGCTACACCTTC. Its translation: CASSPVTGTHYGYTF.

This rearrangement joins TRBV19 to TRBJ2-5; 7 nucleotides agree with TRBD1. CDR3 size: 14 residues. V gave up 5 bases and J gave up 3 bases; unmatched junction bases: 6. Germline V gives CDR1 LNHDA, CDR2 SQIVND (reference sequence). Here the CDR3 DNA reads TGTGCCAGTAGTTTACAGGGGCAGGAAGAGACCCAGTACTTC. It specifies CASSLQGQEETQYF.

The rearrangement joins TRBV7-8 to TRBJ1-2; D is unresolved. V gave up 4 bases and J gave up 3 bases, with 6 bases separating them. Per the germline V gene, CDR1 is SGHVS and CDR2 is FQNEAQ. The CDR3 length is 12 residues. CDR3 in DNA: TGTGCCAGCAGCTCGGGAGACTATGGCTACACCTTC. It encodes CASSSGDYGYTF.

The rearrangement uses TRBV28 and TRBJ2-3, with D tentatively TRBD2 (6 bases). This CDR3 has 13 amino acids. Germline-derived CDR1 and CDR2 are MDHEN and SYDVKM. The V end lost 9 bases, the J end lost 6 bases, and 16 bases lay between the germline ends. The CDR3 loop is CASNNGGVDTQYF. The CDR3 nucleotides are TGTGCCAGTAATAACGGGGGAGTGGATACGCAGTATTTT.

The V and J genes are TRBV7-2 and TRBJ2-2; a possible D gene is TRBD2 (5 bases). The V and J ends lost 2 bases and 2 bases respectively, with 12 bases between them. The CDR3 totals 16 residues. Per germline, CDR1 SGHTA and CDR2 FQGNSA. This CDR3 is CASSLSVALNTGELFF. DNA of the CDR3: TGTGCCAGCAGCTTAAGCGTAGCGCTCAACACCGGGGAGCTGTTTTTT.

This sequence joins TRBV7-9 and TRBJ1-4, with 7 bases fitting TRBD1. The trim removed 5 bases at V and 7 bases at J, leaving 4 bases unmatched. CDR3 length: 13 amino acids. Germline V CDR1 and CDR2: SEHNR, FQNEAQ (reference sequence). The CDR3 is CASSKRTGEKLFF. The CDR3 nucleotides read TGTGCCAGCAGCAAACGGACAGGTGAAAAACTGTTTTTT.

The chain joins TRBV28 to TRBJ1-6; 10 positions match TRBD1. Germline assignment: CDR1 MDHEN and CDR2 SYDVKM. V shed 8 bases and J 9 bases; nucleotides not matched to a gene: 7. This CDR3 spans 14 amino acids. The CDR3 spells CASQSGTGVSPLHF. CDR3 coding DNA: TGTGCCAGCCAGTCCGGGACAGGGGTTTCACCCCTCCACTTT. Filled out from reference TRBV28 and TRBJ1-6, the complete variable domain reads DVKVTQSSRYLVKRTGEKVFLECVQDMDHENMFWYRQDPGLGLRLIYFSYDVKMKEKGDIPEGYSVSREKKERFSLILESASTNQTSMYLCASQSGTGVSPLHFGNGTRLTVT.

The chain joins TRBV9 to TRBJ1-2, with 7 positions matching TRBD1. The CDR3 extends over 15 amino acids. CDR1 and CDR2 from the germline V gene are SGDLS and YYNGEE. Trimming took 3 bases from V and 8 from J; bases not matched to a gene: 13. The CDR3 protein is CASSARPGQPDGYTF. The CDR3 DNA sequence: TGTGCCAGCAGCGCCCGACCGGGACAGCCGGACGGCTACACCTTC.

The V call is TRBV5-1, the J call TRBJ1-5; D uncertain. CDR3 length equals 14 residues. Trimming cost V 0 bases and J 4 bases, with 8 bases left between them. CDR1 and CDR2 (germline): SGHRS, YFSETQ. The CDR3 DNA follows: TGCGCCAGCAGCTTGGGTGTGGAGAATCAGCCCCAGCATTTT. This gives the protein CASSLGVENQPQHF.

V usage is TRBV28 and J usage is TRBJ2-6; 7 bases map to TRBD1. V was pared by 4 bases and J by 0 bases, with 12 bases of the junction left unmatched. Germline V gene lookup returns CDR1 MDHEN and CDR2 SYDVKM. The CDR3 is 19 residues long. This CDR3 is CASSSPPGTDLSGANVLTF. In DNA form, the CDR3 reads TGTGCCAGCAGTTCCCCCCCCGGGACAGACCTCTCTGGGGCCAACGTCCTGACTTTC.